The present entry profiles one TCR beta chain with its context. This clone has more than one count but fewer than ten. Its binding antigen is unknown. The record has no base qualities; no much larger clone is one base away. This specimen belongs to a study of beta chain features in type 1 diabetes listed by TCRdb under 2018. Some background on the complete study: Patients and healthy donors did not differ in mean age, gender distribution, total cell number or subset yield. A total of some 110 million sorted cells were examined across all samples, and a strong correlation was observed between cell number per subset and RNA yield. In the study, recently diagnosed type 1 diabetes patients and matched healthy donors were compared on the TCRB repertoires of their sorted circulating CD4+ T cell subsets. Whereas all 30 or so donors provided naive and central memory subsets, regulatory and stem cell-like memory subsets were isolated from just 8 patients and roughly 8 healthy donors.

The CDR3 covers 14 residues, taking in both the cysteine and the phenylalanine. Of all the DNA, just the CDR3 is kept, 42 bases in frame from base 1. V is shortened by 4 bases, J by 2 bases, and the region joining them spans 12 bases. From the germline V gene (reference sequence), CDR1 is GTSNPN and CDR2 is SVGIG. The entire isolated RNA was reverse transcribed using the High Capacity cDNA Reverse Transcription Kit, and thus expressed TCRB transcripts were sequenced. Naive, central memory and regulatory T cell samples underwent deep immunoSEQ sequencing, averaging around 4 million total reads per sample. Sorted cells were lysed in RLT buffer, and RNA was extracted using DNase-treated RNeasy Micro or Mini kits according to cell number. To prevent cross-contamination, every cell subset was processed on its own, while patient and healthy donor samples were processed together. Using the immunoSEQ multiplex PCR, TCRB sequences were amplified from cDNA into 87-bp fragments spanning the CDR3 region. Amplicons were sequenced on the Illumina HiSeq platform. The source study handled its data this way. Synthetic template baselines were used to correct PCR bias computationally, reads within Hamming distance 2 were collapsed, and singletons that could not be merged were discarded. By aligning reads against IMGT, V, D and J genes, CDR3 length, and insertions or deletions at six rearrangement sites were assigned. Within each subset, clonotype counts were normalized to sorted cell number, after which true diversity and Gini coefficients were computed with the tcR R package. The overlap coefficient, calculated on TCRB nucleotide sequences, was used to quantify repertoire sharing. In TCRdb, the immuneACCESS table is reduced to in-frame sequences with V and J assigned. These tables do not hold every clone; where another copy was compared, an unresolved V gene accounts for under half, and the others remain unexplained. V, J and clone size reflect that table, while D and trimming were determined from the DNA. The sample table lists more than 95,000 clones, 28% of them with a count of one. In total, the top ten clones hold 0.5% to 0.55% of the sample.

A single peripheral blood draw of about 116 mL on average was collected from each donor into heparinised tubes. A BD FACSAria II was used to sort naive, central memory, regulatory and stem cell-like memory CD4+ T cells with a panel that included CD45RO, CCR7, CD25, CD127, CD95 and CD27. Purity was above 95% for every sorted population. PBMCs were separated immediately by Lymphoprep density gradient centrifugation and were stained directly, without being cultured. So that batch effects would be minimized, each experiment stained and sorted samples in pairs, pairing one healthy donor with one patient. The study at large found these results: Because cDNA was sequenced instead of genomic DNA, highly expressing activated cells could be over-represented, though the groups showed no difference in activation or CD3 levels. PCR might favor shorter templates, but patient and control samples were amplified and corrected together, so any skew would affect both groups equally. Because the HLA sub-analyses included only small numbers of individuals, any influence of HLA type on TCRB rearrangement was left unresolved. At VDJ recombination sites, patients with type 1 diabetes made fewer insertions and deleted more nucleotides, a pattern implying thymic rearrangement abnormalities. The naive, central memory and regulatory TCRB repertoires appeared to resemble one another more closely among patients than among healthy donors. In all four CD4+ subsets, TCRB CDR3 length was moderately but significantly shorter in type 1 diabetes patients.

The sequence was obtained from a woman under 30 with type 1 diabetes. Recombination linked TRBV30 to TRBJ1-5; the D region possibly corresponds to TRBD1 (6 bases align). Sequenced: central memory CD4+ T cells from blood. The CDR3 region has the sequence CAWTGAGGNQPQHF. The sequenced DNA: TGTGCCTGGACTGGGGCAGGGGGCAATCAGCCCCAGCATTTT.